Below are 21 T cell receptor beta chains sequenced from a single sample in a study of blood T cell repertoires in COVID-19. The protocol was immunoSEQ multiplex PCR, while the TCRdb copy is restricted to in-frame clones and leaves out a portion. The repertoire has over 55,000 clones, more than 75% of them found once; the top ten carry roughly 5.2%. The sequenced material came from peripheral blood. The receptors were sampled from a man aged 50 or older with active COVID-19.

The rearrangement uses TRBV6-2 or TRBV6-3 and TRBJ1-1; no clear D. Trimming pared 5 bases from V and 1 base from J, leaving 14 bases between. CDR3 length equals 15 residues. The germline gives CDR1 MNHEY, CDR2 SVGEGT. In nucleotides, the CDR3 is TGTGCCAGCAGTCCCCTGGCGGGTAGGAACACTGAAGCTTTCTTT. Its translation: CASSPLAGRNTEAFF.

This chain links TRBV5-5 with TRBJ2-7, with 7 bases lining up with TRBD1. The ends lost 4 bases at V and 2 bases at J; junction bases unmatched: 6. The CDR3 length is 14 residues. Germline CDR1 is SGHKS and CDR2 is YYEKEE (reference sequence). The DNA of the CDR3 is TGTGCCAGCAGCGCCCGGGACAGAACCTACGAGCAGTACTTC. Translation gives CASSARDRTYEQYF.

The genes are TRBV6-1 and TRBJ2-1; D might be TRBD1 (5 bases). The germline gives CDR1 MNHNS, CDR2 SASEGT. The V and J ends lost 3 bases and 3 bases respectively, with 12 bases between them. This CDR3 has 15 amino acids. CDR3 region: CASSEIIDSYNEQFF. The CDR3 nucleotides read TGTGCCAGCAGTGAGATCATCGACAGCTACAATGAGCAGTTCTTC.

V and J are TRBV27 and TRBJ2-7; the D gene is possibly TRBD2 (6 bases). V was cut by 1 base and J by 5 bases, with 12 bases left in between. The length of the CDR3 is 14 residues. CDR1 is MNHEY, CDR2 SMNVEV, per germline (reference sequence). CDR3 in DNA: TGTGCCAGCAGTTTATGGGGGGTCTGGAACGAGCAGTACTTC. Amino acid sequence: CASSLWGVWNEQYF.

A few counts support this clone. The J gene is TRBJ1-1, the V gene TRBV18, with a weak D call TRBD1 (6 bases). CDR1 and CDR2 from the germline V gene are KGHSH and LQKENI. The CDR3 length is 13 residues. Trimming cost V 4 bases and J 2 bases, with 8 bases left between them. CDR3 DNA sequence: TGTGCCAGCTCACAGGGGACAAACACTGAAGCTTTCTTT. Its protein product is CASSQGTNTEAFF.

This clone has a single count. This chain joins TRBV2 and TRBJ2-3; a possible D gene is TRBD1 (5 bases). CDR3 size: 14 residues. The V gene lost 7 bases and the J gene lost 1 base, with 12 bases spanning the gap. CDR1 is SNHLY and CDR2 is FYNNEI in the germline V gene. The CDR3 bases are TGTGCCAGCACTTTAATACAGGGCACAGATACGCAGTATTTT. Protein sequence: CASTLIQGTDTQYF. The full variable domain, in which reference TRBV2 and TRBJ2-3 provide the parts outside the CDR3, is EPEVTQTPSHQVTQMGQEVILRCVPISNHLYFYWYRQILGQKVEFLVSFYNNEISEKSEIFDDQFSVERPDGSNFTLKIRSTKLEDSAMYFCASTLIQGTDTQYFGPGTRLTVL.

The V gene is TRBV27, the J gene TRBJ1-2; TRBD1 matches 10 bases. CDR1 MNHEY and CDR2 SMNVEV come from the germline V gene (reference sequence). J gave up 8 bases and V 4 bases, and 4 bases lay outside the gene matches. The CDR3 is 13 amino acids. This CDR3 reads CASSYDRGPGYTF. As DNA, the CDR3 is TGTGCCAGCAGTTACGACAGGGGGCCAGGCTACACCTTC.

This clone was found once. The chain employs TRBV7-3 and TRBJ2-3; TRBD2 aligns across 10 bases. The germline CDR1 and CDR2 sequences are SGHTA and FQGTGA. The length of the CDR3 is 16 residues. Unmatched junction bases numbered 7, after V lost 2 bases and J lost 5 bases. This CDR3 is CASSLGLAGGGDTQYF. In DNA, the CDR3 is TGTGCCAGCAGCTTAGGGTTAGCGGGAGGAGGAGATACGCAGTATTTT.

The rearrangement joins TRBV6-5 to TRBJ1-1; TRBD1 aligns across 8 bases. The CDR3 sequence is 14 residues long. Germline loops: CDR1 MNHEY, CDR2 SVGAGI. The trim removed 2 bases at V and 1 base at J, leaving 0 bases unmatched. CDR3 region: CASSYTGGNTEAFF. CDR3 DNA sequence: TGTGCCAGCAGTTACACAGGGGGGAACACTGAAGCTTTCTTT.

As DNA, the CDR3 is TGTGCCAGCAGCCCGGACAGGGGGAACACTGAAGCTTTCTTT. Translated, it gives CASSPDRGNTEAFF. This chain connects TRBV3-1 (or the pseudogene TRBV3-2) to TRBJ1-1, with 9 bases lining up with TRBD1. CDR1 is LGHDT, CDR2 YNNKEL, per germline (reference sequence). V lost 4 bases, J lost 1 base, and 1 base stayed unmatched. The CDR3 contains 14 residues.

V usage is TRBV7-2 and J usage is TRBJ1-2; the D gene is possibly TRBD1 (5 bases). The V end was cut by 2 bases, the J end by 2 bases, with 24 bases between. From germline, CDR1 is SGHTA and CDR2 FQGNSA. The CDR3 has 19 residues. The CDR3 nucleotides are TGTGCCAGCAGCTTATATCGGGGGGTTATCACTCGGCCAAACTATGGCTACACCTTC. This gives the protein CASSLYRGVITRPNYGYTF. The variable domain in full, with the rest retrieved from reference TRBV7-2 and TRBJ1-2, is GAGVSQSPSNKVTEKGKDVELRCDPISGHTALYWYRQSLGQGLEFLIYFQGNSAPDKSGLPSDRFSAERTGGSVSTLTIQRTQQEDSAVYLCASSLYRGVITRPNYGYTFGSGTRLTVV.

The chain is built from TRBV28 and TRBJ2-7; TRBD1 matches at 9 bases. The V segment lost 7 bases and the J segment 6 bases; nucleotides outside the gene matches: 7. Germline V gives CDR1 MDHEN, CDR2 SYDVKM. The CDR3 totals 13 residues. In DNA, the CDR3 is TGTGCCAGCATTAGGGACAGGGCTGGCGAGCAGTACTTC. Translation gives CASIRDRAGEQYF.

Here the CDR3 reads CASNRGQGGYGYTF. For the CDR3, the DNA is TGCGCCAGCAACCGTGGACAGGGGGGCTATGGCTACACCTTC. The rearrangement joins TRBV5-1 to TRBJ1-2, with 10 nucleotides matching TRBD1. The germline gives CDR1 SGHRS, CDR2 YFSETQ. V lost 6 bases, J lost 4 bases, and 6 bases stayed unmatched. The CDR3 loop spans 14 amino acids. The full variable domain, in which reference TRBV5-1 and TRBJ1-2 provide the parts outside the CDR3, is KAGVTQTPRYLIKTRGQQVTLSCSPISGHRSVSWYQQTPGQGLQFLFEYFSETQRNKGNFPGRFSGRQFSNSRSEMNVSTLELGDSALYLCASNRGQGGYGYTFGSGTRLTVV.

The chain carries TRBV9 and TRBJ2-2; D call uncertain. Germline values: CDR1 SGDLS, CDR2 YYNGEE. The ends were cut back, 0 bases at V and 5 bases at J, with 5 bases in the middle. The CDR3 covers 13 residues. CDR3 region: CASSVDQTGELFF. The CDR3 nucleotides are TGTGCCAGCAGCGTAGATCAGACCGGGGAGCTGTTTTTT. Using reference TRBV9 and TRBJ2-2 for the parts outside the CDR3, the full variable domain is DSGVTQTPKHLITATGQRVTLRCSPRSGDLSVYWYQQSLDQGLQFLIQYYNGEERAKGNILERFSAQQFPDLHSELNLSSLELGDSALYFCASSVDQTGELFFGEGSRLTVL.

This clone was observed a handful of times. The V gene is TRBV11-2, the J gene TRBJ1-3; D remains ambiguous. Germline V gene sequence: CDR1 SGHAT, CDR2 FQNNGV. This CDR3 is 13 amino acids long. V was clipped by 5 bases and J by 4 bases, with 9 bases between them. The CDR3 DNA reads as TGTGCCAGCAGCCCCTTACGGGGAAACACCATATATTTT. Translating it yields CASSPLRGNTIYF.

The rearrangement uses TRBV29-1 and TRBJ2-1, with 8 bases aligning to TRBD2. CDR1 is SQVTM and CDR2 is ANQGSEA in the germline V gene. V trimming: 6 bases; J trimming: 6 bases; junction bases outside the gene matches: 16. The length of the CDR3 is 16 residues. The CDR3 region is CSVPDVAGTRGNEQFF. The CDR3 DNA reads as TGCAGCGTCCCCGATGTAGCCGGGACTAGGGGCAATGAGCAGTTCTTC.

The chain has TRBV11-2 and TRBJ1-1; D unclear. Trimming shortened V by 5 bases and J by 9 bases, and 16 bases separated the two germline ends. In germline, CDR1 is SGHAT, CDR2 FQNNGV. This CDR3 region has 13 residues. The CDR3 region is CASSTPGISKAFF. The CDR3 region has the DNA TGTGCCAGCAGCACCCCGGGAATTTCGAAAGCTTTCTTT.

The CDR3 region is CASSLTASHRGEQYF. CDR3 DNA: TGTGCCAGCAGCTTGACAGCTTCCCATCGTGGCGAGCAGTACTTC. The chain links TRBV5-4 to TRBJ2-7; no definite D call. The germline V gene encodes CDR1 SGHNT and CDR2 YYREEE (reference sequence). The ends were cut back, 1 base at V and 6 bases at J, with 17 bases in the middle. There are 15 residues in the CDR3.

The J gene is TRBJ2-7, the V gene TRBV24-1; no reliable D call. The CDR3 is made up of 14 amino acids. Trimming pared 3 bases from V and 2 bases from J, leaving 10 bases between. CDR1 and CDR2 (germline): KGHDR, SFDVKD. CDR3 coding DNA: TGTGCCACCAGTGATCCTACGGTCCCCTACGAGCAGTACTTC. Its protein product is CATSDPTVPYEQYF.

This chain connects TRBV9 to TRBJ1-2, with D tentatively TRBD1 (5 bases). Trimming pared 3 bases from V and 4 bases from J, leaving 13 bases between. The germline gives CDR1 SGDLS, CDR2 YYNGEE. This CDR3 comprises 14 residues. The CDR3 loop is CASSGGDFGYGYTF. The CDR3 DNA follows: TGTGCCAGCAGCGGGGGGGACTTTGGCTATGGCTACACCTTC.

The chain recombines TRBV7-2 with TRBJ2-1; a possible D gene is TRBD2 (7 bases). This CDR3 has 14 residues. The germline gives CDR1 SGHTA, CDR2 FQGNSA. Trimming cost V 1 base and J 8 bases, with 12 bases left between them. CDR3 in amino acids: CASSLVRGGDEQFF. Here the CDR3 DNA reads TGTGCCAGCAGCTTAGTCAGGGGAGGGGATGAGCAGTTCTTC. Based on the CDR3 plus reference TRBV7-2 and TRBJ2-1, the full variable domain is GAGVSQSPSNKVTEKGKDVELRCDPISGHTALYWYRQSLGQGLEFLIYFQGNSAPDKSGLPSDRFSAERTGGSVSTLTIQRTQQEDSAVYLCASSLVRGGDEQFFGPGTRLTVL.